This T cell receptor (beta chain) emerged from a study of T cells after yellow fever vaccination. This clonotype was observed at least ten times. Its target is unknown. This CDR3 has 11 residues. Between the trimmed V and J ends, which lost 6 bases and 3 bases, there was a span of 6 bases. Findings and caveats of the study: From the bulk population, abundant clonotypes could contaminate and appear within FACS-sorted repertoires.

Each CDR3 protein gets one entry after TCRdb re-called the 5' RACE reads with MiXCR. The sample holds hundreds of thousands of distinct CDR3 sequences; about a fifth are singletons and the top ten take 14%. The V gene is TRBV12-3 or TRBV12-4, the J gene TRBJ2-7; D unclear. Specimen: PBMCs, collected 15 days after the yellow fever booster vaccination. This clonotype originated in a man aged 30-40 years who received the YFV17D yellow fever vaccine. The chain's CDR3 is CASSSIYEQYF. The CDR3 DNA reads TGTGCCAGCAGCTCCATCTACGAGCAGTACTTC.